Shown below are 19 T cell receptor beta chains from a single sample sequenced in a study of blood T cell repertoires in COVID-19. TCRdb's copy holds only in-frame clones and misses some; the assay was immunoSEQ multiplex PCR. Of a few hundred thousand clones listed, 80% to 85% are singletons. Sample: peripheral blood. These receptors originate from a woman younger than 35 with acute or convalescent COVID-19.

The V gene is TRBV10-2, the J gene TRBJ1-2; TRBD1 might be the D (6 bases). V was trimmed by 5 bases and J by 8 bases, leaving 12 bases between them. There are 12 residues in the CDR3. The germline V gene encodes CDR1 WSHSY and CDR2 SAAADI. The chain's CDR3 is CASSKGGEGYTF. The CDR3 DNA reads TGCGCCAGCAGTAAAGGGGGTGAAGGCTACACCTTC.

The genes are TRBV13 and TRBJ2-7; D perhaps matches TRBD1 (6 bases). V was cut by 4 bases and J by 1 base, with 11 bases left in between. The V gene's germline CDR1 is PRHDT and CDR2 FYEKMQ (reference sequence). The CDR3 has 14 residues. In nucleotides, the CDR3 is TGTGCCAGCAGCTCCCGACAGGCTTCCTACGAGCAGTACTTC. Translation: CASSSRQASYEQYF.

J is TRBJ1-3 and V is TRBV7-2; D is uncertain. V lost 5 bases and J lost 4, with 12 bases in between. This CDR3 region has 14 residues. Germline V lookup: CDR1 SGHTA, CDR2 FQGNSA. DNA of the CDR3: TGTGCCAGCAGCCCCGGGAACCACGGAAACACCATATATTTT. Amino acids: CASSPGNHGNTIYF.

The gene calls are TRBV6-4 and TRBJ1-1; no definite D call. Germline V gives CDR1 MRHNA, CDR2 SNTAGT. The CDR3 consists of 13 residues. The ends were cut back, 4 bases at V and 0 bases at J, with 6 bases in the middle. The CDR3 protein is CASSAKLNTEAFF. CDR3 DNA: TGTGCCAGCAGTGCAAAATTGAACACTGAAGCTTTCTTT.

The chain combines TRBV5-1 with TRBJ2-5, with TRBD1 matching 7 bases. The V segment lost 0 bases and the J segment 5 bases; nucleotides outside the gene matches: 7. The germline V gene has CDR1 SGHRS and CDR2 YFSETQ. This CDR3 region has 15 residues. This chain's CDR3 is CASSLDGQVVETQYF. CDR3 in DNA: TGCGCCAGCAGCTTGGACGGACAGGTGGTCGAGACCCAGTACTTC.

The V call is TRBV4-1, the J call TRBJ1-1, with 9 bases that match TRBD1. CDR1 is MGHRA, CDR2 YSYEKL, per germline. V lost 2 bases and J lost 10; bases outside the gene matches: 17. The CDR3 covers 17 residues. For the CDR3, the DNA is TGCGCCAGCAGCCAATTAATCCTACAGGGGGCCGGAGTAGGAGCTTTCTTT. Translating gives CASSQLILQGAGVGAFF.

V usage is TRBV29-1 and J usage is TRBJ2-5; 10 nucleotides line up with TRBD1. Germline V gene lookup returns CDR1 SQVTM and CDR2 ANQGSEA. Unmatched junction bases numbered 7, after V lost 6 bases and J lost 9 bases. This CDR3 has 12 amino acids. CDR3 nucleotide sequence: TGCAGCGTAGCCGGGACAGGGGTCGCCCAGTACTTC. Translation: CSVAGTGVAQYF.

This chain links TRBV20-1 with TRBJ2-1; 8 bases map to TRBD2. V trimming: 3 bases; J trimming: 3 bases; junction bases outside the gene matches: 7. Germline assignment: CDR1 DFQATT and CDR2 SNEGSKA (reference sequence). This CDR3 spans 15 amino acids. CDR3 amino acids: CSASPLGLDYNEQFF. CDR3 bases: TGCAGTGCTAGTCCGTTGGGACTAGACTACAATGAGCAGTTCTTC.

The CDR3 region has the DNA TGTGCCAGCAGCCGGGGGGCTCCCAGGTCACAAGAGGGGTTCTTC. Its translation: CASSRGAPRSQEGFF. The rearrangement links TRBV5-4 to TRBJ2-1; weak D call: TRBD2 (7 bases). Germline CDR1 reads SGHNT; CDR2 reads YYREEE (reference sequence). The V gene lost 4 bases and the J gene lost 15 bases, with 26 bases spanning the gap. The CDR3 is made up of 15 amino acids.

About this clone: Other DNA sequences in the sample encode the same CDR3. CDR3 loop: CASSSTGEEYEQYF. The CDR3 nucleotides are TGTGCCAGCAGTTCGACAGGGGAAGAGTACGAGCAGTACTTC. V and J are TRBV27 and TRBJ2-7; 8 bases match TRBD1. CDR1 and CDR2 (germline): MNHEY, SMNVEV (reference sequence). The length of the CDR3 is 14 residues. V lost 4 bases to trimming and J lost 4 bases; unmatched junction nucleotides: 6.

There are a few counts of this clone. CDR3 residues: CASSYGREGPETQYF. The CDR3 nucleotides are TGTGCCAGCAGTTACGGGCGGGAGGGCCCTGAGACCCAGTACTTC. The rearrangement uses TRBV6-2 or TRBV6-3 and TRBJ2-5; 9 bases line up with TRBD2. CDR3 length: 15 residues. V was pared by 2 bases and J by 5 bases, with 6 bases of the junction left unmatched. Looked up from germline, CDR1 is MNHEY and CDR2 is SVGEGT.

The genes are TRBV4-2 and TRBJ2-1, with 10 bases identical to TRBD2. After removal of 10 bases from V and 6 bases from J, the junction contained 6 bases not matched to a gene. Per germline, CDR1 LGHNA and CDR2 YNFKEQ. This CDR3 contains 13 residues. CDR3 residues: CATSGRAPNEQFF. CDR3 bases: TGTGCCACAAGCGGGAGGGCCCCCAATGAGCAGTTCTTC.

The CDR3 sequence: CASSLERGLAGSSYNEQFF. CDR3 bases: TGTGCCAGCAGCTTAGAAAGAGGGCTAGCGGGAAGCTCCTACAATGAGCAGTTCTTC. The rearrangement joins TRBV11-3 to TRBJ2-1; 9 bases align to TRBD2. CDR1 SGHNT and CDR2 YENEEA come from the germline V gene. The CDR3 contains 19 residues. The junction had 9 bases not matched to a gene; V was cut back by 0 bases and J by 0 bases.

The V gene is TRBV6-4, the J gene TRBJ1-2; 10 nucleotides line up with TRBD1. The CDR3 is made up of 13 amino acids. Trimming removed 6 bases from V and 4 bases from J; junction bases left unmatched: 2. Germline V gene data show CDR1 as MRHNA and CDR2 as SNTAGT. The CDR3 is CASSRDRGYGYTF. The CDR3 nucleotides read TGTGCCAGCAGCCGGGACAGGGGCTATGGCTACACCTTC.

CDR3 in DNA: TGTGCCAGCATCCCGGCCCGGGGGGTGAGCACAGATACGCAGTATTTT. It is translated as CASIPARGVSTDTQYF. This sequence joins TRBV28 and TRBJ2-3; TRBD2 matches at 7 bases. Germline V gives CDR1 MDHEN, CDR2 SYDVKM. Trimming cost V 7 bases and J 0 bases; bases outside gene matches: 10. CDR3 length: 16 residues.

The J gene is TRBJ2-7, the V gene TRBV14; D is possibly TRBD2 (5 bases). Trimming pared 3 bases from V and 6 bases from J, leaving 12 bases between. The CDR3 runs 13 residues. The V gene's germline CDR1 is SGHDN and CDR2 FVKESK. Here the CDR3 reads CASSQSPSSEQYF. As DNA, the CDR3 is TGTGCCAGCAGCCAGTCCCCTAGCTCCGAGCAGTACTTC.

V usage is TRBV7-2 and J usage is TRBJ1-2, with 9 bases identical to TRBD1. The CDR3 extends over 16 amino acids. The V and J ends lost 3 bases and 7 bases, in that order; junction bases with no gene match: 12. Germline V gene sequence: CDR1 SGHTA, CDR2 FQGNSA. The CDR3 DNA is TGTGCCAGCAGCTTTTGGGCCAGACAGGGGGGTGGTGGCTACACCTTC. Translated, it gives CASSFWARQGGGGYTF.

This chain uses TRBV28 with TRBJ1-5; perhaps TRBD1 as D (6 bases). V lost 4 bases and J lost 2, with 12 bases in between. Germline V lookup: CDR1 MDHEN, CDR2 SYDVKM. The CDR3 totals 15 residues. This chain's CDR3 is CASSSPDRGNQPQHF. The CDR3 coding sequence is TGTGCCAGCAGTTCACCGGACAGAGGCAATCAGCCCCAGCATTTT. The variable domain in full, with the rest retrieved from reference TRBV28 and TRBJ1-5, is DVKVTQSSRYLVKRTGEKVFLECVQDMDHENMFWYRQDPGLGLRLIYFSYDVKMKEKGDIPEGYSVSREKKERFSLILESASTNQTSMYLCASSSPDRGNQPQHFGDGTRLSIL.

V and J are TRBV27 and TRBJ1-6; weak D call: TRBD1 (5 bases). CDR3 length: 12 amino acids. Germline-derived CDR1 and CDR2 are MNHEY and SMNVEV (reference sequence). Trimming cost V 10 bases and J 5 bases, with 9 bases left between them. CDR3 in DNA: TGTGCCACTGCGACAGATAATTCACCCCTCCACTTT. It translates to CATATDNSPLHF.